These T cell receptor beta chains were read from a single sample in a study of Ad26.COV2.S vaccination and SARS-CoV-2 variants. Sequencing was performed with immunoSEQ multiplex PCR; in TCRdb, only in-frame clones are kept and a portion is missing. The sample records 300,000 to 400,000 clones, roughly 91% being singletons. Sequenced material: peripheral blood, taken in a trial of Ad26.COV2.S vaccine versus placebo. The origin of the receptors is a person aged 18-65 years who received the Ad26.COV2.S COVID-19 vaccine or a placebo. Both conserved end residues are part of each CDR3. The D gene is left open where the match is weak. Clone size is given for some rows only: seen once, a few or many times, or a class if the clone is expanded.

D: -
V: TRBV4-2
size: -
J: TRBJ2-1
CDR3: CASRHIASGAAYNEQFF
DNA: TGTGCCAGCAGACACATCGCTTCGGGGGCTGCCTACAATGAGCAGTTCTTC

D: TRBD2
V: TRBV5-1
size: -
J: TRBJ2-5
CDR3: CASSSLRPEKVAGGPAVPQYF
DNA: TGCGCCAGCAGCTCCCTTCGCCCCGAGAAAGTAGCGGGGGGCCCCGCCGTGCCCCAGTACTTC

D: -
V: TRBV19
size: once
J: TRBJ2-7
CDR3: CASSMGPGFEQYF
DNA: TGTGCCAGTAGTATGGGGCCAGGGTTCGAGCAGTACTTC

D: TRBD2
V: TRBV5-5
size: -
J: TRBJ2-7
CDR3: CASSSLAGAYEQYF
DNA: TGTGCCAGCAGCAGTCTAGCGGGGGCCTACGAGCAGTACTTC

D: -
V: TRBV7-6
size: -
J: TRBJ1-4
CDR3: CASSLGVGTGEKLFF
DNA: TGTGCCAGCAGCTTAGGCGTCGGGACGGGGGAAAAACTGTTTTTT

D: -
V: TRBV5-5
size: -
J: TRBJ1-2
CDR3: CASSSDSDYGYTF
DNA: TGTGCCAGCAGCTCCGACAGCGACTATGGCTACACCTTC

D: -
V: TRBV5-6
size: once
J: TRBJ1-2
CDR3: CASSLRWAGYGYTF
DNA: TGTGCCAGCAGCTTGAGGTGGGCAGGCTATGGCTACACCTTC

D: -
V: TRBV10-1
size: -
J: TRBJ2-7
CDR3: CASSERAGQYF
DNA: TGCGCCAGCAGTGAGCGGGCGGGGCAGTACTTC

D: -
V: TRBV21-1
size: few
J: TRBJ1-1
CDR3: CASSKPGQGAKTEAFF
DNA: TGTGCCAGCAGCAAGCCGGGACAGGGGGCGAAGACTGAAGCTTTCTTT

D: TRBD1
V: TRBV20-1
size: -
J: TRBJ1-6
CDR3: CSASPGGLNSPLHF
DNA: TGCAGTGCTAGTCCAGGGGGGCTTAATTCACCCCTCCACTTT

D: TRBD2
V: TRBV2
size: -
J: TRBJ2-1
CDR3: CASSKLAGGNNEQFF
DNA: TGTGCCAGCAGCAAACTAGCGGGGGGAAACAATGAGCAGTTCTTC

D: TRBD1
V: TRBV6-5
size: -
J: TRBJ2-7
CDR3: CASSSPGQGTYEQYF
DNA: TGTGCCAGCAGTTCGCCAGGACAGGGGACCTACGAGCAGTACTTC

D: -
V: TRBV6-5
size: -
J: TRBJ1-2
CDR3: CASSYSGSHWDGYTF
DNA: TGTGCCAGCAGTTACTCGGGCAGTCATTGGGATGGCTACACCTTC

D: -
V: TRBV13
size: -
J: TRBJ2-1
CDR3: CASSAIRYNEQFF
DNA: TGTGCCAGCAGCGCCATAAGATACAATGAGCAGTTCTTC

D: TRBD1
V: TRBV7-2
size: -
J: TRBJ2-5
CDR3: CASSSRQGRETQYF
DNA: TGTGCCAGCAGCTCGAGACAGGGGAGAGAGACCCAGTACTTC

D: TRBD1
V: TRBV4-1
size: -
J: TRBJ1-3
CDR3: CASSQRGGLNSGNTIYF
DNA: TGCGCCAGCAGCCAGAGAGGGGGCCTAAACTCTGGAAACACCATATATTTT

D: TRBD2
V: TRBV4-3
size: -
J: TRBJ2-1
CDR3: CASSPTGTSGGASNEQFF
DNA: TGCGCCAGCAGCCCAACCGGGACTAGCGGGGGGGCGAGCAATGAGCAGTTCTTC

D: -
V: TRBV29-1
size: -
J: TRBJ1-4
CDR3: CSVELNEKLFF
DNA: TGCAGCGTTGAACTTAATGAAAAACTGTTTTTT

D: -
V: TRBV11-2
size: -
J: TRBJ2-3
CDR3: CASSLDPLEASTDTQYF
DNA: TGTGCCAGCAGCTTAGATCCTTTAGAAGCTAGCACAGATACGCAGTATTTT

D: TRBD1
V: TRBV5-5
size: -
J: TRBJ2-6
CDR3: CASSRDRAGANVLTF
DNA: TGTGCCAGCAGCCGAGACAGGGCTGGGGCCAACGTCCTGACTTTC

D: -
V: TRBV19
size: -
J: TRBJ1-3
CDR3: CASSNLRESSGNTIYF
DNA: TGTGCCAGTAGTAACCTCAGGGAGAGCTCTGGAAACACCATATATTTT

D: -
V: TRBV6-5
size: -
J: TRBJ1-4
CDR3: CASSYSGAGREKLFF
DNA: TGTGCCAGCAGTTACTCGGGGGCAGGGCGGGAAAAACTGTTTTTT

D: -
V: TRBV3-1/TRBV3-2
size: -
J: TRBJ1-1
CDR3: CASSQAVNTEAFF
DNA: TGTGCCAGCAGCCAAGCAGTGAACACTGAAGCTTTCTTT

D: -
V: TRBV3-1/TRBV3-2
size: -
J: TRBJ1-1
CDR3: CASSAQVSLMNTEAFF
DNA: TGTGCCAGCAGCGCACAGGTTTCCTTAATGAACACTGAAGCTTTCTTT

D: -
V: TRBV4-1
size: -
J: TRBJ1-1
CDR3: CASSQDRVNTEAFF
DNA: TGCGCCAGCAGCCAGGACCGGGTCAACACTGAAGCTTTCTTT

D: -
V: TRBV19
size: -
J: TRBJ2-3
CDR3: CASRNSPDTQYF
DNA: TGTGCCAGTCGGAATTCGCCAGATACGCAGTATTTT

D: -
V: TRBV27
size: -
J: TRBJ1-4
CDR3: CASQKGGGLVGKLFF
DNA: TGTGCCAGCCAAAAAGGCGGGGGGCTAGTGGGAAAACTGTTTTTT

D: TRBD1
V: TRBV4-1
size: -
J: TRBJ2-7
CDR3: CASSLYGQGAHEQYF
DNA: TGCGCCAGCAGTCTTTACGGACAGGGGGCCCACGAGCAGTACTTC

D: -
V: TRBV6-2/TRBV6-3
size: -
J: TRBJ2-1
CDR3: CASSYQGPEYNEQFF
DNA: TGTGCCAGCAGTTACCAGGGTCCCGAGTACAATGAGCAGTTCTTC

D: -
V: TRBV7-9
size: -
J: TRBJ1-1
CDR3: CASSPGGNTEAFF
DNA: TGTGCCAGCAGCCCCGGGGGGAACACTGAAGCTTTCTTT

D: -
V: TRBV4-3
size: -
J: TRBJ1-4
CDR3: CASSQGNPTNEKLFF
DNA: TGCGCCAGCAGCCAGGGGAATCCAACTAATGAAAAACTGTTTTTT

D: -
V: TRBV24-1
size: many
J: TRBJ2-2
CDR3: CATSDPRQTNTGELFF
DNA: TGTGCCACCAGTGATCCTAGACAGACGAACACCGGGGAGCTGTTTTTT

D: -
V: TRBV12-5
size: -
J: TRBJ1-6
CDR3: CASGATGWNSPLHF
DNA: TGTGCTAGTGGTGCAACAGGGTGGAATTCACCCCTCCACTTT

D: TRBD2
V: TRBV7-8
size: -
J: TRBJ2-2
CDR3: CASSRSLAGDTGELFF
DNA: TGTGCCAGCAGCAGATCCCTAGCGGGGGACACCGGGGAGCTGTTTTTT

D: TRBD1
V: TRBV6-5
size: -
J: TRBJ1-2
CDR3: CASWGRDRGLNGYTF
DNA: TGTGCCAGCTGGGGCCGCGACAGGGGATTAAATGGCTACACCTTC

D: -
V: TRBV7-8
size: -
J: TRBJ2-7
CDR3: CASSLVQDRSSYEQYF
DNA: TGTGCCAGCAGCTTAGTTCAGGACAGAAGCTCCTACGAGCAGTACTTC

D: TRBD1
V: TRBV4-1
size: -
J: TRBJ1-6
CDR3: CASSQEGTGYSPLHF
DNA: TGCGCCAGCAGCCAAGAAGGGACAGGGTATTCACCCCTCCACTTT

D: -
V: TRBV7-2
size: -
J: TRBJ1-2
CDR3: CASSSREGYGYTF
DNA: TGTGCCAGCAGTTCTAGGGAGGGCTATGGCTACACCTTC

D: -
V: TRBV4-3
size: -
J: TRBJ2-7
CDR3: CASSQEQGRGAYEQYF
DNA: TGCGCCAGCAGCCAAGAGCAGGGCAGGGGCGCCTACGAGCAGTACTTC

D: -
V: TRBV5-6
size: once
J: TRBJ2-2
CDR3: CASSFGWGPWGTGELFF
DNA: TGTGCCAGCAGCTTCGGTTGGGGGCCCTGGGGGACCGGGGAGCTGTTTTTT